This TCR beta chain is from a study of spatial heterogeneity in lung cancer. Study-wide points: For expanded intratumoral alpha and beta TCRs, counts tracked tumor mutation counts.

Time point indicated: sample taken at primary tumor resection. A total of under 80 untreated early-stage non-small cell lung cancer patients served as donors. Whole RNA from tumor, nontumor lung or frozen PBMC was sequenced unsorted. This clonotype occurred many times. The antigen is not known. A library made for alpha chains picked up this beta chain off target, so its size means little. MiXCR was run by TCRdb on the 5' RACE reads, yielding one entry per CDR3 protein. The top ten clones hold 13% to 15% of a sample with some 9,500 distinct CDR3 sequences, approximately 15% of them seen once. This CDR3 has 13 amino acids. Deletions cut 6 bases from V and 2 bases from J, with 10 bases between. From germline, CDR1 is KGHSH and CDR2 LQKENI.

This sequence originates from a male donor with early-stage non-small cell lung cancer. This specimen consisted of lung tumor tissue, obtained at surgery. This chain links TRBV18 with TRBJ2-5; weak D call: TRBD1 (5 bases). CDR3 nucleotide sequence: TGTGCCAGCTCGGCAGGGTGGCAAGAGACCCAGTACTTC. It encodes CASSAGWQETQYF. Full variable domain (missing parts from reference TRBV18 and TRBJ2-5): NAGVMQNPRHLVRRRGQEARLRCSPMKGHSHVYWYRQLPEEGLKFMVYLQKENIIDESGMPKERFSAEFPKEGPSILRIQQVVRGDSAAYFCASSAGWQETQYFGPGTRLLVL.